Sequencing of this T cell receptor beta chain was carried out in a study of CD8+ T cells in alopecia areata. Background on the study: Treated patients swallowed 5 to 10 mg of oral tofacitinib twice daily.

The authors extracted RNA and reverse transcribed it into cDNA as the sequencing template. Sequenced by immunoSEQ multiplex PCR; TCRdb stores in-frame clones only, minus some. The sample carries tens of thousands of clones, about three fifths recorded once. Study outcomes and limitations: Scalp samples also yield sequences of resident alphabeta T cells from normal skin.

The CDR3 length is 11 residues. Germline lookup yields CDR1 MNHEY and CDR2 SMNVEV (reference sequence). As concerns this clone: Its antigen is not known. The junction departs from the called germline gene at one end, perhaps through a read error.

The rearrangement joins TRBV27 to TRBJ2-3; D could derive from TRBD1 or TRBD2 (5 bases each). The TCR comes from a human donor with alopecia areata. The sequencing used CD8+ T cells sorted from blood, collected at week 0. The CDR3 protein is CASTEGTGIHF. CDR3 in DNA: TGTGCCAGCACAGAAGGGACGGGTATTCATTTT.